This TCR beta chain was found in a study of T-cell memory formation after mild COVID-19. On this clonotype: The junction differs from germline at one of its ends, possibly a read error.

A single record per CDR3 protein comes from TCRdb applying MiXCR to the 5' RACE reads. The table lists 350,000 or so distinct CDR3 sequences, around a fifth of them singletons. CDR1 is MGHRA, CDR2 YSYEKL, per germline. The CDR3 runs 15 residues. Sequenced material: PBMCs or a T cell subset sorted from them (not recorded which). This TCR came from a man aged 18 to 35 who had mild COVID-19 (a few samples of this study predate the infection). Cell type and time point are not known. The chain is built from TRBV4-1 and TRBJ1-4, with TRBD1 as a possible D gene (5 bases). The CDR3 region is CASSPESVGAEELFF. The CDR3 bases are TGCGCCAGCAGCCCGGAGTCCGTAGGGGCTGAAGAACTGTTTTTT.